The clone carrying this T cell receptor (beta chain) was seen repeatedly, ten times or more. Its matching antigen is unknown. Sequencing ends 3 residues short of the CDR3 end; the germline J gene provides the rest. Clones were read by immunoSEQ multiplex PCR, and TCRdb kept only the in-frame ones, dropping some. The sample has tens of thousands of clones, none seen only once; the top ten hold roughly an eighth. This CDR3 spans 16 amino acids. The junction had 3 bases not matched to a gene; V was cut back by 3 bases and J by 2 bases. Germline V gene lookup returns CDR1 SGDLS and CDR2 YYNGEE. The data belong to a study of T cell clonality in common variable immunodeficiency. Study conclusions and caveats: T cell subpopulation sequencing would be needed to explain CVID clonality. Fewer deletions and N-nucleotide insertions were reportedly seen in common variable immunodeficiency TCR beta sequences.

The receptor comes from a person aged 18 to 70 in good health. This chain joins TRBV9 and TRBJ2-3; 13 positions agree with TRBD2. The sequenced sample was peripheral blood mononuclear cells. CDR3 bases read: TGTGCCAGCAGCGACGGGACTAGCGGGGACACAGATACG. It is translated as CASSDGTSGDTDT. The complete CDR3 protein is CASSDGTSGDTDTQYF.